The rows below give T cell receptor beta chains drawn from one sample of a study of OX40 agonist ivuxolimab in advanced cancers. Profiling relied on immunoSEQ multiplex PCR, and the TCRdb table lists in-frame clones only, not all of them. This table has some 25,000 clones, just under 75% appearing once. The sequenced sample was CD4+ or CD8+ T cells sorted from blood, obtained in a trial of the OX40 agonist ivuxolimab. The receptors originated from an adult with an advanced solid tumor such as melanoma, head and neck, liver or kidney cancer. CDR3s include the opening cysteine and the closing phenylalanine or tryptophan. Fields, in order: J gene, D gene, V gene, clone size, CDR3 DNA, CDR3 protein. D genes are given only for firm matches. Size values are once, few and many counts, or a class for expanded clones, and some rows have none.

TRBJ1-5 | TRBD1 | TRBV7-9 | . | TGTGCCAGCAGCACGGACAGGGACTACAATCAGCCCCAGCATTTT | CASSTDRDYNQPQHF
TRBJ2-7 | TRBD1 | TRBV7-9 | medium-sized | TGTGCCAGCAGCTTATTACAGGGGGAGCAGTACTTC | CASSLLQGEQYF
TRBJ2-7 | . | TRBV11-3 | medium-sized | TGTGCCAGCAGCCCGAGGGGCTCCTACGAGCAGTACTTC | CASSPRGSYEQYF
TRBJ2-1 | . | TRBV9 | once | TGTGCCAGCAGCGTAGCAGGGGAGTCCTACAATGAGCAGTTCTTC | CASSVAGESYNEQFF
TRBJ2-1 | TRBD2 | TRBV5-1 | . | TGCGCCAGCAGTTGGTCTAGCGGGGGGGCCTACAATGAGCAGTTCTTC | CASSWSSGGAYNEQFF
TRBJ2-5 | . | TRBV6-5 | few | TGTGCCAGCAGGACAGACAATGAGCCCCAAGAGACCCAGTACTTC | CASRTDNEPQETQYF
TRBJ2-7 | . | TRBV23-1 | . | TGCGCCAGCAGCCAAGATCCCCAGGGCAACTCCTACGAGCAGTACTTC | CASSQDPQGNSYEQYF
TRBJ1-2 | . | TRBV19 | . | TGTGCCAGTAGTATGGACAGTGATTCTAACTATGGCTACACCTTC | CASSMDSDSNYGYTF
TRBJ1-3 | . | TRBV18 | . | TGTGCCAGCTCACCCGGCCGTAACTCTGGAAACACCATATATTTT | CASSPGRNSGNTIYF
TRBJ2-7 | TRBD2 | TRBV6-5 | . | TGTGCCAGCAGTTACTCGAGTAGCGGGGAAACCTACGAGCAGTACTTC | CASSYSSSGETYEQYF
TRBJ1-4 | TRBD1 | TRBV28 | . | TGTGCCAGCAGTCCCTCGACAGGGGGGGATGAAAAACTGTTTTTT | CASSPSTGGDEKLFF
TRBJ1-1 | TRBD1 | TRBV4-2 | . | TGTGCCAGCAGCTTGGTTTACGGGGACAGGACTGAAGCTTTCTTT | CASSLVYGDRTEAFF
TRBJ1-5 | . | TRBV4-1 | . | TGCGCCAGCAGCCAAGACTCCCAGTCTTATAGCAATCAGCCCCAGCATTTT | CASSQDSQSYSNQPQHF
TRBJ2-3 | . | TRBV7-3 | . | TGTGCCAGCAGCTTATCCACTGACCGGGACACAACGCAGTATTTT | CASSLSTDRDTTQYF
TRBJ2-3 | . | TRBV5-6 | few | TGTGCCAGCAGCTTGGGCGAACCCGGGACAGATACGCAGTATTTT | CASSLGEPGTDTQYF
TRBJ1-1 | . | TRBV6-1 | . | TGTGCCAGCATTTGGTCCTTTAACACTGAAGCTTTCTTT | CASIWSFNTEAFF
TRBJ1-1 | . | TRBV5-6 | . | TGTGCCAGCACGGGGGGGCCAGGGTGGAACACTGAAGCTTTCTTT | CASTGGPGWNTEAFF
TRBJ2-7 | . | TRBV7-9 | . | TGTGCCAGCAGCTCCCTCTGGACCGAGCAGTACTTC | CASSSLWTEQYF
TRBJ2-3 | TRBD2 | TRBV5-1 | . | TGCGCCAGCAGCGGGGGTGAGCGGGGGATAAGCACAGATACGCAGTATTTT | CASSGGERGISTDTQYF
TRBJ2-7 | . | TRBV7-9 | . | TGTGCCAGCAGCTTACTAGAGACCTACGAGCAGTACTTC | CASSLLETYEQYF
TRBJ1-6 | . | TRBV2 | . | TGTGCCAGCATCCGATCCACGGACGGGTCACCCCTCCACTTT | CASIRSTDGSPLHF
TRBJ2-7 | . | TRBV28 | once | TGTGCCAGCAGTTTTGGGTGGGAGCAGTACTTC | CASSFGWEQYF
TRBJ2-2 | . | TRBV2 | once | TGTGCCAGCACGGTAACCGGGGAGCTGTTTTTT | CASTVTGELFF
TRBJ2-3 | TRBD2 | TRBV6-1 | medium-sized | TGTGCCAGCAGTGTAGTTAGCGGGGTCACAGATACGCAGTATTTT | CASSVVSGVTDTQYF
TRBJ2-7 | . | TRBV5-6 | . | TGTGCCAGCAGCTTGGGGGGGCTAGCATCCTACGAGCAGTACTTC | CASSLGGLASYEQYF
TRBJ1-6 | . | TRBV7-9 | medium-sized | TGTGCCAGCAGCTTAGCGCCGGAATGGACCCTCCACTTT | CASSLAPEWTLHF
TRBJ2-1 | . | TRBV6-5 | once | TGTGCCAGCAGTTACCTGGGAGTATACAATGAGCAGTTCTTC | CASSYLGVYNEQFF
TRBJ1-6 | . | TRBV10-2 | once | TGCGCCAGCAGTGACCTCCTGACAGCCGGTAATTCACCCCTCCACTTT | CASSDLLTAGNSPLHF
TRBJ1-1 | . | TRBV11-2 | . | TGTGCCAGCAGCTTCGGGGGGAACACTGAAGCTTTCTTT | CASSFGGNTEAFF
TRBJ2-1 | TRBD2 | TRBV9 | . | TGTGCCAGCAGCGTTGTTAGCGGGGGGACCAAGGGTGAGCAGTTCTTC | CASSVVSGGTKGEQFF
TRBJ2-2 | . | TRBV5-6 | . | TGTGCCAGCAGCTTGACGAGGAACACCGGGGAGCTGTTTTTT | CASSLTRNTGELFF
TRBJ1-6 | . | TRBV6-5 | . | TGTGCCAGCAGTTTAGGGGGGTATAATTCACCCCTCCACTTT | CASSLGGYNSPLHF
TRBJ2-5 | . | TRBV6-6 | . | TGTGCCAGCAGTTACAACGATGGGGAGACCCAGTACTTC | CASSYNDGETQYF
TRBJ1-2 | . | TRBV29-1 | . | TGCAGCGTTGAAGACGACGCGGCACCCAACTATGGCTACACCTTC | CSVEDDAAPNYGYTF
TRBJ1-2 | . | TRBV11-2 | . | TGTGCCAGCAGCTTTAGCGGAGGGCCCTATGGCTACACCTTC | CASSFSGGPYGYTF
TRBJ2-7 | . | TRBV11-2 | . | TGTGCCAGCAGCTTACAGTCTTACGAGCAGTACTTC | CASSLQSYEQYF